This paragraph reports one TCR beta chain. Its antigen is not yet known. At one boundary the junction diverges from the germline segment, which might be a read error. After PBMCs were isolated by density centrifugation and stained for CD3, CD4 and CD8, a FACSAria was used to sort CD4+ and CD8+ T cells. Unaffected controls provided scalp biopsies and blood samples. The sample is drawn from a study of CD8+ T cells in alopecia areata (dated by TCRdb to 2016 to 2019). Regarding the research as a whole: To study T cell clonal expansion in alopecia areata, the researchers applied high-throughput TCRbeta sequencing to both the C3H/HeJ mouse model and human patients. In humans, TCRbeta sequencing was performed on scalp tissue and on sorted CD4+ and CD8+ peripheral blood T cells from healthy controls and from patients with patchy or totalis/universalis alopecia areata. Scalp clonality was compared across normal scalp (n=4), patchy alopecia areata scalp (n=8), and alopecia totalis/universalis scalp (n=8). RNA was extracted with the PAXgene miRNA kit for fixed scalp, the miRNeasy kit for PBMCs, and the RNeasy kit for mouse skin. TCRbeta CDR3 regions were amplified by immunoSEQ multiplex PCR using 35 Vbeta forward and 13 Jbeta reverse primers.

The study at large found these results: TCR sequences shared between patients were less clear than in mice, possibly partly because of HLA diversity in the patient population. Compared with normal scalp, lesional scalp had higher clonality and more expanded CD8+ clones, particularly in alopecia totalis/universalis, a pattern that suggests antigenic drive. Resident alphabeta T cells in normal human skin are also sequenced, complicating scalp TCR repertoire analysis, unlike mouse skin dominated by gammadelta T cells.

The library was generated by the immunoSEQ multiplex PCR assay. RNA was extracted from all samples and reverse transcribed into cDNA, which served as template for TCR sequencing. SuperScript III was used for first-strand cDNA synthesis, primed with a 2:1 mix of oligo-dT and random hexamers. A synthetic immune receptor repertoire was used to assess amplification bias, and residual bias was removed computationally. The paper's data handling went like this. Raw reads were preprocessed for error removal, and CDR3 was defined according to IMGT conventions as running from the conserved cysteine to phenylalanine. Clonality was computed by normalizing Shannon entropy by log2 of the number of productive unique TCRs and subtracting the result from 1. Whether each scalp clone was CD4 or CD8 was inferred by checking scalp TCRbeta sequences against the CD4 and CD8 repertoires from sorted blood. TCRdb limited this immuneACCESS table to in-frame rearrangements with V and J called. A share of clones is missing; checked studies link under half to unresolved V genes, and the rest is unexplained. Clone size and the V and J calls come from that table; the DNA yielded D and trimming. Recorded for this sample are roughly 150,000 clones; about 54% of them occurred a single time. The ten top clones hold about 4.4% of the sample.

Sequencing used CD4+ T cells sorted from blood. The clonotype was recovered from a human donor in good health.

The nucleotide sequence is given as TGTGCCAGGAGCCTAGCGGGACCAGAGCAGTTCTTC. Its coded protein is CARSLAGPEQFF. The chain was built from TRBV30 and TRBJ2-1, with 9 bases matching TRBD2. The germline V gene (reference sequence) provides CDR1 GTSNPN and CDR2 SVGIG. Its CDR3 holds 12 amino acids, cysteine through phenylalanine. The retained sequence is limited to the CDR3, 36 bases, with the frame set at the first base.